This TCR beta chain was sequenced for a study of siplizumab effects on memory and regulatory T cells. Points from the study as a whole: The drug siplizumab significantly decreased the alloreactive sequences that could be traced to unstimulated CD4+ memory cells. The alloreactive clones that mapped to unstimulated subsets made up only a minor fraction. In unstimulated cells, naive T cells appeared more diverse than memory T cells and seemed major alloresponse contributors.

As to this clone: Antigen specificity is unknown.

Per sample, the assay covered approximately 91,000 TCR templates. The method was immunoSEQ multiplex PCR; TCRdb's version includes in-frame clones alone and lacks a portion of them. The sample yields more than 85,000 clones, approximately 94% seen once. Sequencing used Tregs sorted from blood. The receptor comes from a human donor in good health.

As DNA, the CDR3 is TGTGCCAGCAGCCGGAATTACGGGAGGGCCTCAGATACGCAGTATTTT. As protein: CASSRNYGRASDTQYF. The V gene is TRBV11-2, the J gene TRBJ2-3, with TRBD2 identical over 8 bases. The CDR3 length is 16 residues. Germline V gives CDR1 SGHAT, CDR2 FQNNGV. V was pared by 5 bases and J by 4 bases, with 11 bases of the junction left unmatched.